The 5 T cell receptor beta chains listed next were all sequenced from one sample in a study of PD-1 blockade in mismatch repair-deficient tumors. Only in-frame clones appear in the TCRdb table, and some are missing; sequencing was by immunoSEQ multiplex PCR. The sample lists 15,000 to 20,000 clones, around 82% occurring once. The sequencing used PBMCs, collected before pembrolizumab treatment. The receptors were gathered from an adult with mismatch repair-deficient cancer.

V is TRBV19 and J is TRBJ1-1, with D possibly matching TRBD1 (6 bases). Germline V gene lookup returns CDR1 LNHDA and CDR2 SQIVND (reference sequence). V gave up 4 bases and J gave up 6 bases, with 15 bases separating them. The CDR3 length is 14 residues. The DNA for the CDR3 is TGTGCCAGTAGTAGACTCGACAGGCTCTCTGAAGCTTTCTTT. This gives the protein CASSRLDRLSEAFF.

This clone was seen a few times. The chain recombines TRBV19 with TRBJ2-1; a weak D match, TRBD1 (6 bases). Trimming took 5 bases from V and 1 from J, leaving 9 bases between them. This CDR3 has 14 residues. Germline CDR1 LNHDA, CDR2 SQIVND (reference sequence). CDR3 loop: CASSAGQSYNEQFF. The CDR3 bases are TGTGCCAGTAGTGCCGGACAGTCCTACAATGAGCAGTTCTTC.

This clone showed up just once. The rearrangement joins TRBV7-8 to TRBJ1-1; no definite D call. The CDR3 totals 14 residues. The germline V and J ends were trimmed by 1 base and 1 base, with 7 bases remaining between them. Germline CDR1 and CDR2: SGHVS and FQNEAQ. For the CDR3, the DNA is TGTGCCAGCAGCTTAGTCGCAGGGAACACTGAAGCTTTCTTT. As protein: CASSLVAGNTEAFF.

The chain joins TRBV7-2 to TRBJ2-2; no firm D call. Germline V gene lookup returns CDR1 SGHTA and CDR2 FQGNSA. This CDR3 has 14 residues. Trimming removed 1 base from V and 4 bases from J, with 7 bases in between. CDR3 bases: TGTGCCAGCAGCTTAGGTGCAGGCACCGGGGAGCTGTTTTTT. As protein: CASSLGAGTGELFF.

The chain is built from TRBV7-9 and TRBJ2-3; 14 bases align to TRBD2. The V gene end was trimmed by 2 bases and the J gene end by 7 bases; junction bases not matched to a gene: 5. CDR3 length: 16 residues. Per the germline V gene, CDR1 is SEHNR and CDR2 is FQNEAQ (reference sequence). CDR3 in amino acids: CASSLPGLAGENTQYF. The CDR3 DNA follows: TGTGCCAGCAGCTTACCGGGACTAGCGGGAGAAAATACGCAGTATTTT. Supplemented by reference TRBV7-9 and TRBJ2-3, the full variable domain reads DTGVSQNPRHKITKRGQNVTFRCDPISEHNRLYWYRQTLGQGPEFLTYFQNEAQLEKSRLLSDRFSAERPKGSFSTLEIQRTEQGDSAMYLCASSLPGLAGENTQYFGPGTRLTVL.